This T cell receptor (beta chain) derives from a study of T-cell memory formation after mild COVID-19. Whole-study results and caveats: Whereas later expanders leaned CD4+, clones contracting day 15 to 85 showed a balanced CD4/CD8 makeup.

This CDR3 spans 18 amino acids. Germline CDR1 and CDR2: SGHAT and FQNNGV. The V and J ends lost 0 bases and 5 bases, in that order; junction bases with no gene match: 9. A single record per CDR3 protein comes from TCRdb applying MiXCR to the 5' RACE reads. The sample includes about 160,000 distinct CDR3 sequences, 25% to 40% of them seen just once. Concerning this clonotype itself: The antigen remains undetermined.

The sequencing sample was made of PBMCs or a T cell subset sorted from them (not recorded which). V is TRBV11-2 and J is TRBJ2-1, with 11 bases aligning to TRBD2. The sequence was obtained from an adult woman who had mild COVID-19 (a few samples of this study predate the infection). Cell type and time point are not known. The CDR3 coding sequence is TGTGCCAGCAGCTTAGATCGTACTAGCGGGAGTCTCGACAATGAGCAGTTCTTC. This gives the protein CASSLDRTSGSLDNEQFF.